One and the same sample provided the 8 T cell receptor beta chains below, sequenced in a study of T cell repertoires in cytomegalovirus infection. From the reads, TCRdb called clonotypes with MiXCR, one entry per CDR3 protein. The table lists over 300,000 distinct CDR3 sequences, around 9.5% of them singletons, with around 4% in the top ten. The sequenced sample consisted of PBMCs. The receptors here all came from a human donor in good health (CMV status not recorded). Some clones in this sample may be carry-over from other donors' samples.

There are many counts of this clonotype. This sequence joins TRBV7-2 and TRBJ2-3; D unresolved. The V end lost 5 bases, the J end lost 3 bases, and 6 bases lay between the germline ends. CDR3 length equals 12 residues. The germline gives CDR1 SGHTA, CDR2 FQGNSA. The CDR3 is CASSQQTDTQYF. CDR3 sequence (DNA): TGTGCCAGCAGCCAACAAACAGATACGCAGTATTTT.

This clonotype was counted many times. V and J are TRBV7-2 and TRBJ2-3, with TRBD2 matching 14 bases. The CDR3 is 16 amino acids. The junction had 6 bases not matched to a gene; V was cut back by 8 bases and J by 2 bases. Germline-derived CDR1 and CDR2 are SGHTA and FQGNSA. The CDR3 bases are TGTGCCAGCGCGCAGACTAGCGGGGGGGTCACAGATACGCAGTATTTT. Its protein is CASAQTSGGVTDTQYF. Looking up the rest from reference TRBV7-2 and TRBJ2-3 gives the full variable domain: GAGVSQSPSNKVTEKGKDVELRCDPISGHTALYWYRQSLGQGLEFLIYFQGNSAPDKSGLPSDRFSAERTGGSVSTLTIQRTQQEDSAVYLCASAQTSGGVTDTQYFGPGTRLTVL.

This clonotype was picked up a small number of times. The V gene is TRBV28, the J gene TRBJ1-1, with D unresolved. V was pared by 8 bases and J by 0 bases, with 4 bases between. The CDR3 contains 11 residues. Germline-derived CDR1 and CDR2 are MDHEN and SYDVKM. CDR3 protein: CASGLNTEAFF. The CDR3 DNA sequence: TGTGCCAGCGGCCTGAACACTGAAGCTTTCTTT.

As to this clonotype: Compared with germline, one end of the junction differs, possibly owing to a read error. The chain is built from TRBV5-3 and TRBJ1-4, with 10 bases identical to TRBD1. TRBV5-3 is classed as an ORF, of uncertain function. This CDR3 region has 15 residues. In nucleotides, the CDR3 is TGTGCCAGCAGCTTGGGGACAGGGGCGAATGAAAAACTGTTTTTT. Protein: CASSLGTGANEKLFF.

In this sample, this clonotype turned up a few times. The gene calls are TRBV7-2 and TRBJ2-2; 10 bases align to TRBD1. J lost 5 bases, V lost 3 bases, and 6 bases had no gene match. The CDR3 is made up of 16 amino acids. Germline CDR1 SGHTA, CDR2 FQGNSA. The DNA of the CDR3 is TGTGCCAGCAGCTTTAGGGCGGGACAGGGGACCGGGGAGCTGTTTTTT. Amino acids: CASSFRAGQGTGELFF.

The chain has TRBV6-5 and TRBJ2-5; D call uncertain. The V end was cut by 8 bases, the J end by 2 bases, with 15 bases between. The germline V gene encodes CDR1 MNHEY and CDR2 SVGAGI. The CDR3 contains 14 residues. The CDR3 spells CASAAQTKQETQYF. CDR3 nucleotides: TGTGCCAGCGCTGCACAAACCAAGCAAGAGACCCAGTACTTC.

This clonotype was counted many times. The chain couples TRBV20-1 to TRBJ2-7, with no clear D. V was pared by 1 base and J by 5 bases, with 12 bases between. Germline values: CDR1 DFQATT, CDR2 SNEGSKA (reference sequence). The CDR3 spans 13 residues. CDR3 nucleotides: TGCAGTGCTAGAGGCCCACCCCAGAACGAGCAGTACTTC. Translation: CSARGPPQNEQYF.

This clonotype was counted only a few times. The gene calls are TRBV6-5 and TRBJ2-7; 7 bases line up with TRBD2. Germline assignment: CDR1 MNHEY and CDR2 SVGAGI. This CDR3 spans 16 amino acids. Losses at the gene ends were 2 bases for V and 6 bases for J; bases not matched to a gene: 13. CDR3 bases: TGTGCCAGCAGTTACGAAACACTTGGAACGGGGGGCGAGCAGTACTTC. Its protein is CASSYETLGTGGEQYF.